What follows are 30 T cell receptor beta chains derived from one specimen sequenced in a study of cytomegalovirus exposure and HLA in healthy donors. Use of 60 Vbeta and 13 Jbeta primers characterized the PCR. Sequenced by immunoSEQ multiplex PCR; TCRdb stores in-frame clones only, minus some. The table has fewer than 150,000 clones, over 80% seen once; the top ten hold 1.2%. The specimen was PBMCs. The receptors originated from a female donor in good health and CMV-seronegative.

The rearrangement links TRBV28 to TRBJ1-5; D is perhaps TRBD1 (6 bases). CDR3 length equals 15 residues. Trimming pared 1 base from V and 6 bases from J, leaving 13 bases between. The germline V gene has CDR1 MDHEN and CDR2 SYDVKM. In DNA form, the CDR3 reads TGTGCCAGCAGTTTATTGACAGGCGCTCTTCAGCCCCAGCATTTT. It encodes CASSLLTGALQPQHF. Full variable domain (rest looked up from reference TRBV28 and TRBJ1-5): DVKVTQSSRYLVKRTGEKVFLECVQDMDHENMFWYRQDPGLGLRLIYFSYDVKMKEKGDIPEGYSVSREKKERFSLILESASTNQTSMYLCASSLLTGALQPQHFGDGTRLSIL.

The rearrangement joins TRBV18 to TRBJ1-2; D ambiguous. The germline V gene encodes CDR1 KGHSH and CDR2 LQKENI. Trimming stripped 0 bases from V and 8 bases from J, with 13 bases between. CDR3 length equals 14 residues. The CDR3 sequence is CASSPPELSRGYTF. CDR3 DNA: TGTGCCAGCTCACCACCGGAGTTAAGTCGGGGCTACACCTTC.

The CDR3 spells CASSLSSPGWNTEAFF. The CDR3, as DNA: TGTGCCAGCAGTTTATCCTCTCCGGGGTGGAACACTGAAGCTTTCTTT. The rearrangement uses TRBV27 and TRBJ1-1, with no clear D. V was clipped by 0 bases and J by 1 base, with 12 bases between them. Looked up from germline, CDR1 is MNHEY and CDR2 is SMNVEV (reference sequence). This CDR3 is built from 16 residues.

CDR3 nucleotides: TGCGCCAGCAGTGACATACGGGAAAAACTGTTTTTT. Protein: CASSDIREKLFF. The chain carries TRBV10-2 and TRBJ1-4, with no clear D. Per germline, CDR1 WSHSY and CDR2 SAAADI. The CDR3 contains 12 residues. V was clipped by 3 bases and J by 8 bases, with 7 bases between them.

This chain uses TRBV28 with TRBJ1-5; no firm D call. The V end was cut by 8 bases, the J end by 2 bases, with 7 bases between. Germline V gene lookup returns CDR1 MDHEN and CDR2 SYDVKM. The CDR3 extends over 12 amino acids. In DNA form, the CDR3 reads TGTGCCAGCGGCCCAGGCAATCAGCCCCAGCATTTT. It is translated as CASGPGNQPQHF.

The table lists this clone with a few counts. This chain connects TRBV21-1 to TRBJ1-1. TRBV21-1 is deemed a pseudogene. The CDR3 is 15 amino acids. The CDR3 region is CASSKERNQTDEAFF. CDR3 DNA: TGTGCCAGCAGCAAAGAGCGGAACCAAACCGATGAAGCTTTCTTT.

This sequence joins TRBV5-1 and TRBJ2-5, with 9 bases aligning to TRBD1. Germline V gene data show CDR1 as SGHRS and CDR2 as YFSETQ. The CDR3 is made up of 15 amino acids. Trimming cost V 0 bases and J 5 bases; bases outside gene matches: 5. CDR3 DNA: TGCGCCAGCAGCTTGGGGACAGGGGATTTTGAGACCCAGTACTTC. Its protein is CASSLGTGDFETQYF.

J is TRBJ1-2 and V is TRBV9; no clear D. The CDR3 loop spans 15 amino acids. Looked up from germline, CDR1 is SGDLS and CDR2 is YYNGEE. Trimming took off 0 bases at V and 2 bases at J, with 11 bases between the two ends. CDR3 coding DNA: TGTGCCAGCAGCGTAGAAGTGAGTTTGAACTATGGCTACACCTTC. Its protein is CASSVEVSLNYGYTF.

J is TRBJ1-4 and V is TRBV6-4; TRBD1 matches 7 bases. This CDR3 region has 17 residues. CDR1 and CDR2 (germline): MRHNA, SNTAGT. J was trimmed by 7 bases and V by 2 bases; bases with no gene match: 13. CDR3 protein: CASSDPRMRGPSEKLFF. The CDR3 DNA is TGTGCCAGCAGTGACCCGCGGATGAGGGGGCCGAGTGAAAAACTGTTTTTT.

This clone was seen a single time. As DNA, the CDR3 is TGTGCCAGCAGCGTAGGCGGGAGTGGAGACGGGGAGCTGTTTTTT. Amino acid sequence: CASSVGGSGDGELFF. V is TRBV9 and J is TRBJ2-2, with 7 bases matching TRBD2. Trimming at V came to 0 bases and at J to 7 bases, leaving 6 bases not matched to a gene. The germline V gene has CDR1 SGDLS and CDR2 YYNGEE. The CDR3 runs to 15 residues.

The V call is TRBV29-1, the J call TRBJ2-7; TRBD2 aligns across 8 bases. The V gene's germline CDR1 is SQVTM and CDR2 ANQGSEA. This CDR3 has 14 amino acids. The J segment lost 4 bases and the V segment lost 7 bases, leaving 12 bases of the junction unmatched. For the CDR3, the DNA is TGCAGCGCGGGAGGGCCGGGAATTGCATACGAGCAGTACTTC. Its translation: CSAGGPGIAYEQYF.

The rearrangement links TRBV5-1 to TRBJ1-4; D is undetermined. V lost 0 bases to trimming and J lost 8 bases, with 11 bases between them. Germline V gene lookup returns CDR1 SGHRS and CDR2 YFSETQ. The CDR3 runs to 14 residues. CDR3 sequence reads: CASSLVGVGEKLFF. CDR3 sequence (DNA): TGCGCCAGCAGCTTGGTGGGAGTTGGAGAAAAACTGTTTTTT.

The J gene is TRBJ2-1, the V gene TRBV5-1; D ambiguous. The CDR3 runs 15 residues. Germline-derived CDR1 and CDR2 are SGHRS and YFSETQ. V was clipped by 2 bases and J by 0 bases, with 9 bases between them. The chain's CDR3 is CASSFRRSSYNEQFF. For the CDR3, the DNA is TGCGCCAGCAGCTTTAGGCGGAGCTCCTACAATGAGCAGTTCTTC. The whole variable domain, remainder taken from reference TRBV5-1 and TRBJ2-1, is KAGVTQTPRYLIKTRGQQVTLSCSPISGHRSVSWYQQTPGQGLQFLFEYFSETQRNKGNFPGRFSGRQFSNSRSEMNVSTLELGDSALYLCASSFRRSSYNEQFFGPGTRLTVL.

This sequence joins TRBV5-1 and TRBJ2-5; 10 bases map to TRBD1. The V and J ends lost 3 bases and 3 bases, in that order; junction bases with no gene match: 5. Germline V lookup: CDR1 SGHRS, CDR2 YFSETQ. The CDR3 has 15 amino acids. The CDR3 sequence is CASSYPGTGEETQYF. The DNA for the CDR3 is TGCGCCAGCAGCTACCCTGGGACAGGGGAAGAGACCCAGTACTTC. The full variable domain, its missing parts supplied by reference TRBV5-1 and TRBJ2-5, is KAGVTQTPRYLIKTRGQQVTLSCSPISGHRSVSWYQQTPGQGLQFLFEYFSETQRNKGNFPGRFSGRQFSNSRSEMNVSTLELGDSALYLCASSYPGTGEETQYFGPGTRLLVL.

The chain joins TRBV4-1 to TRBJ2-5, with a possible D match to TRBD2 (5 bases). This CDR3 region has 13 residues. From germline, CDR1 is MGHRA and CDR2 YSYEKL. With 1 base removed from V and 9 bases from J, the gap between germline ends came to 12 bases. The DNA of the CDR3 is TGCGCCAGCAGCCAAGGTAGCGAGACCCCCCAGTACTTC. Protein sequence: CASSQGSETPQYF.

CDR3 DNA sequence: TGTGCCAGCAGCGTTGCCGTCGGACAGGGGGCCGGCTACAATGAGCAGTTCTTC. Translating gives CASSVAVGQGAGYNEQFF. The gene calls are TRBV9 and TRBJ2-1; 11 bases agree with TRBD1. CDR1 is SGDLS, CDR2 YYNGEE, per germline. The CDR3 totals 18 residues. With 2 bases clipped from V and 3 bases from J, the junction kept 10 bases outside the gene matches.

The chain combines TRBV2 with TRBJ1-4; 9 bases line up with TRBD1. The ends lost 4 bases at V and 8 bases at J; junction bases unmatched: 8. CDR1 is SNHLY and CDR2 is FYNNEI in the germline V gene. The CDR3 contains 15 residues. In nucleotides, the CDR3 is TGTGCCAGCAGTGTCGGGGACAGGGTAGGCGAAAAACTGTTTTTT. As protein: CASSVGDRVGEKLFF.

This clone was observed once. This chain links TRBV5-1 with TRBJ1-1; perhaps TRBD1 as D (5 bases). Germline V gene lookup returns CDR1 SGHRS and CDR2 YFSETQ. The CDR3 totals 14 residues. Trimming pared 2 bases from V and 1 base from J, leaving 9 bases between. Here the CDR3 reads CASSFGGANTEAFF. CDR3 DNA: TGCGCCAGCAGCTTTGGAGGGGCGAACACTGAAGCTTTCTTT.

The genes are TRBV28 and TRBJ2-1, with 12 bases matching TRBD2. Trimming at V came to 1 base and at J to 5 bases, leaving 15 bases not matched to a gene. Germline lookup yields CDR1 MDHEN and CDR2 SYDVKM. There are 20 residues in the CDR3. CDR3 amino acids: CASSLFVSATSGSRNNEQFF. CDR3 nucleotides: TGTGCCAGCAGTTTATTTGTTTCGGCGACTAGCGGGAGTCGAAACAATGAGCAGTTCTTC.

This chain uses TRBV4-1 with TRBJ2-5, with TRBD1 identical over 12 bases. This CDR3 is built from 17 residues. J was trimmed by 4 bases and V by 2 bases; bases with no gene match: 8. Germline V gene lookup returns CDR1 MGHRA and CDR2 YSYEKL. The CDR3 loop reads CASSQRSGTGGTETQYF. Written as DNA, the CDR3 is TGCGCCAGCAGCCAAAGGTCCGGGACAGGGGGCACAGAGACCCAGTACTTC.

This sequence joins TRBV6-5 and TRBJ2-7; TRBD1 might be the D (5 bases). CDR1 is MNHEY, CDR2 SVGAGI, per germline. This CDR3 has 14 amino acids. With 4 bases removed from V and 2 bases from J, the gap between germline ends came to 12 bases. In DNA, the CDR3 is TGTGCCAGCAGTTTCGACAGCCCAACCTACGAGCAGTACTTC. Its translation: CASSFDSPTYEQYF.

The CDR3 nucleotides are TGTGCCACCAGCTTACTAGGGGAAAAACTGTTTTTT. Its translation: CATSLLGEKLFF. The V gene is TRBV15, the J gene TRBJ1-4, with D uncertain. The CDR3 is 12 amino acids. CDR1 and CDR2 from the germline V gene are LNHNV and YYDKDF (reference sequence). The ends were cut back, 5 bases at V and 8 bases at J, with 9 bases in the middle.

V usage is TRBV5-1 and J usage is TRBJ1-1; D ambiguous. The germline CDR1 and CDR2 sequences are SGHRS and YFSETQ. V was clipped by 5 bases and J by 3 bases, with 14 bases between them. The CDR3 covers 14 residues. CDR3 bases: TGCGCCAGCAGAGAACGAGTTATTGACACTGAAGCTTTCTTT. It yields the protein CASRERVIDTEAFF.

This clone showed up just a few times. This chain joins TRBV30 and TRBJ2-3; TRBD1 might be the D (6 bases). The CDR3 length is 13 residues. Germline loops: CDR1 GTSNPN, CDR2 SVGIG (reference sequence). Trimming pared 1 base from V and 6 bases from J, leaving 11 bases between. For the CDR3, the DNA is TGTGCCTGGAGTGACAGGGTCCGGGATACGCAGTATTTT. This encodes CAWSDRVRDTQYF.

The rearrangement joins TRBV7-3 to TRBJ2-3, with 13 bases identical to TRBD2. The ends lost 3 bases at V and 2 bases at J; junction bases unmatched: 2. This CDR3 is 16 amino acids long. Per germline, CDR1 SGHTA and CDR2 FQGTGA. The DNA of the CDR3 is TGTGCCAGCAGCTTCGGACTAGCGGGGGTCACAGATACGCAGTATTTT. Its translation: CASSFGLAGVTDTQYF.

The chain joins TRBV19 to TRBJ1-5; D not resolved. The CDR3 consists of 13 residues. The germline V and J ends were trimmed by 5 bases and 6 bases, with 11 bases remaining between them. CDR1 and CDR2 (germline): LNHDA, SQIVND (reference sequence). In nucleotides, the CDR3 is TGTGCCAGTAGTGAGGAGTATGGTCAGCCCCAGCATTTT. Translating it yields CASSEEYGQPQHF. Based on the CDR3 plus reference TRBV19 and TRBJ1-5, the full variable domain is DGGITQSPKYLFRKEGQNVTLSCEQNLNHDAMYWYRQDPGQGLRLIYYSQIVNDFQKGDIAEGYSVSREKKESFPLTVTSAQKNPTAFYLCASSEEYGQPQHFGDGTRLSIL.

A few counts support this clone. The V gene is TRBV25-1, the J gene TRBJ2-7; TRBD1 agrees at 7 bases. This CDR3 has 14 residues. V lost 7 bases and J lost 4; bases outside the gene matches: 10. Per the germline V gene, CDR1 is MGHDK and CDR2 is SYGVNS. The CDR3 DNA sequence: TGTGCCAGCACCGAACAGGGGTTGGGATACGAGCAGTACTTC. Translation gives CASTEQGLGYEQYF.

This clone has just one count. The chain employs TRBV6-5 and TRBJ1-2, with 7 bases aligning to TRBD1. Germline values: CDR1 MNHEY, CDR2 SVGAGI. The V and J ends lost 5 bases and 3 bases, in that order; junction bases with no gene match: 3. The CDR3 contains 13 residues. The CDR3 DNA reads TGTGCCAGCAGTCCCGACAGGGACTATGGCTACACCTTC. This gives the protein CASSPDRDYGYTF.

The J gene is TRBJ2-1, the V gene TRBV25-1, with 8 bases fitting TRBD2. The V gene's germline CDR1 is MGHDK and CDR2 SYGVNS. CDR3 size: 13 residues. The V gene end was trimmed by 9 bases and the J gene end by 5 bases; junction bases not matched to a gene: 6. CDR3 in amino acids: CASLAGGDNEQFF. CDR3 nucleotide sequence: TGTGCCAGTCTAGCGGGCGGGGACAATGAGCAGTTCTTC.

About this clone: Sequence at one end of the junction differs from germline and may be a read error. The chain joins TRBV7-7 to TRBJ2-2; the D gene is possibly TRBD2 (6 bases). The CDR3 contains 12 residues. Germline V gene sequence: CDR1 SSHAT, CDR2 FNYEAQ (reference sequence). The CDR3 DNA reads TGTGCTAGCAGCTTAGGAGGGAGGGAGCTGTTTTTT. Translating it yields CASSLGGRELFF.